This T cell receptor (beta chain) originates from a study of cytomegalovirus exposure and HLA in healthy donors. The study, taken as a whole, reports: Cytomegalovirus-associated TCR beta chains were listed, numbering more than 150. For cytomegalovirus status, the classifier reportedly gave diagnoses with high specificity and sensitivity. In vitro testing confirmed a few CMV-associated chains as specific for CMV antigens. Most TCR sequences were rare, but some public TCRs occurred in many donors.

Repertoires were generated with immunoSEQ multiplex PCR, while TCRdb's copy carries only in-frame clones and drops some. Among about 270,000 clones listed, 80% to 90% were seen once. Remarks on this clone: Its antigen is undetermined.

CDR1 is SGHTA and CDR2 is FQGNSA in the germline V gene. The CDR3 loop spans 15 amino acids. The ends were cut back, 1 base at V and 0 bases at J, with 9 bases in the middle. The sequenced sample was PBMCs. This TCR came from a woman between 18 and 29 years old in good health and CMV-seronegative. This chain joins TRBV7-2 and TRBJ1-1; possibly TRBD1 for D (5 bases). Here the CDR3 reads CASSLGGGLNTEAFF. The CDR3 DNA reads TGTGCCAGCAGCTTAGGGGGGGGTCTGAACACTGAAGCTTTCTTT. The full variable domain, with the rest looked up from reference TRBV7-2 and TRBJ1-1, is GAGVSQSPSNKVTEKGKDVELRCDPISGHTALYWYRQSLGQGLEFLIYFQGNSAPDKSGLPSDRFSAERTGGSVSTLTIQRTQQEDSAVYLCASSLGGGLNTEAFFGQGTRLTVV.